The 3 T cell receptor beta chains below come from one sample, sequenced in a study of lymphopenia after photon versus proton radiotherapy. Assay: immunoSEQ multiplex PCR; the TCRdb copy retains only in-frame clones and omits some. The sample has 25,000 to 35,000 clones; about 88% are singletons. The material was peripheral blood, obtained from a patient treated with proton-based radiotherapy. The receptor set was obtained from a woman between 65 and 79 years old with pancreatic cancer. Some clones in this sample may be carry-over from other donors' samples.

The chain uses TRBV30 and TRBJ2-5, with D perhaps assigned TRBD1 or TRBD2 (5 bases each). The CDR3 spans 13 residues. Trimming removed 1 base from V and 4 bases from J, with 10 bases in between. The germline CDR1 and CDR2 sequences are GTSNPN and SVGIG (reference sequence). This CDR3 is CAWSAGPPETQYF. In DNA form, the CDR3 reads TGTGCCTGGAGTGCGGGACCGCCAGAGACCCAGTACTTC.

This chain links TRBV7-2 with TRBJ2-3; tentatively, D is TRBD2 (6 bases). Trimming pared 1 base from V and 0 bases from J, leaving 8 bases between. CDR1 is SGHTA, CDR2 FQGNSA, per germline. The CDR3 has 15 amino acids. The CDR3 sequence: CASSLVGTSTDTQYF. DNA of the CDR3: TGTGCCAGCAGCTTAGTGGGGACTAGCACAGATACGCAGTATTTT.

Written as DNA, the CDR3 is TGTGCCAGCTCACTTGACAGCTCTGGGGCCAACGTCCTGACTTTC. Translating it yields CASSLDSSGANVLTF. The chain couples TRBV18 to TRBJ2-6, with D possibly TRBD1 on 5 matching bases. This CDR3 region has 15 residues. With 4 bases removed from V and 0 bases from J, the gap between germline ends came to 7 bases. Germline CDR1 KGHSH, CDR2 LQKENI.